The T cell receptor beta chain described here comes from a study of OX40 agonist ivuxolimab in advanced cancers. Overall study: The patients received ivuxolimab by intravenous route every 2 weeks at 0.01 to 10 mg/kg.

Data came from immunoSEQ multiplex PCR; TCRdb stores just in-frame clones and leaves some out. The repertoire holds 31,000 or so clones, 75% to 95% seen once, with 4.5% to 5% in the top ten. This CDR3 is built from 20 residues. Germline trimming cut 8 bases from V and 1 base from J; bases unmatched to any gene: 24. Germline lookup yields CDR1 MNHEY and CDR2 SMNVEV (reference sequence). The rearrangement joins TRBV27 to TRBJ2-3; 7 bases map to TRBD2. This sample comprised CD4+ or CD8+ T cells sorted from blood, obtained in a trial of the OX40 agonist ivuxolimab. The receptor was isolated from an adult with an advanced solid tumor such as melanoma, head and neck, liver or kidney cancer. The DNA for the CDR3 is TGTGCCAGCCGACTCCTCAGTTTGGGGGGGGACGGGGTTGGCACAGATACGCAGTATTTT. Translated: CASRLLSLGGDGVGTDTQYF.